This entry lists 25 T cell receptor beta chains sequenced from one sample in a study of Ad26.COV2.S vaccination and SARS-CoV-2 variants. The protocol was immunoSEQ multiplex PCR, while the TCRdb copy is restricted to in-frame clones and leaves out a portion. The sample holds 180,000 or so clones, roughly 85% seen once. The material sequenced was peripheral blood, taken after recovery from COVID-19. These receptors were collected from a human donor who had recovered from COVID-19.

The chain employs TRBV24-1 and TRBJ2-1; maybe TRBD2 (6 bases). V dropped 3 bases and J dropped 1 base, with 12 bases sitting between them. Looked up from germline, CDR1 is KGHDR and CDR2 is SFDVKD. The CDR3 is 16 amino acids. The CDR3 region is CATSDALAKSYNEQFF. The CDR3 bases are TGTGCCACCAGTGATGCCCTAGCGAAATCCTACAATGAGCAGTTCTTC.

The chain has TRBV7-9 and TRBJ1-2, with TRBD1 identical over 8 bases. The CDR3 is 14 amino acids. Looked up from germline, CDR1 is SEHNR and CDR2 is FQNEAQ (reference sequence). J gave up 3 bases and V 10 bases, and 10 bases lay outside the gene matches. CDR3: CAIPLQGGDYGYTF. CDR3 DNA: TGTGCCATCCCACTACAGGGGGGAGACTATGGCTACACCTTC.

The chain combines TRBV10-3 with TRBJ1-5; D may be TRBD1 (6 bases). The CDR3 covers 13 residues. Germline assignment: CDR1 ENHRY and CDR2 SYGVKD. V dropped 6 bases and J dropped 0 bases, with 6 bases sitting between them. Here the CDR3 reads CAIRGHSNQPQHF. CDR3 DNA: TGTGCCATCAGGGGACATAGCAATCAGCCCCAGCATTTT.

V gene TRBV19 combines with J gene TRBJ1-5; possibly TRBD1 for D (5 bases). V lost 4 bases and J lost 6, with 16 bases in between. Germline lookup yields CDR1 LNHDA and CDR2 SQIVND (reference sequence). This CDR3 is 15 amino acids long. The chain's CDR3 is CASSTLRDFSQPQHF. CDR3 nucleotide sequence: TGTGCCAGTAGTACCCTCCGGGACTTTAGTCAGCCCCAGCATTTT. The full variable domain, with the rest looked up from reference TRBV19 and TRBJ1-5, is DGGITQSPKYLFRKEGQNVTLSCEQNLNHDAMYWYRQDPGQGLRLIYYSQIVNDFQKGDIAEGYSVSREKKESFPLTVTSAQKNPTAFYLCASSTLRDFSQPQHFGDGTRLSIL.

This clone came up a few times. V gene TRBV7-9 combines with J gene TRBJ2-7, with D maybe TRBD2 (6 bases). The V gene's germline CDR1 is SEHNR and CDR2 FQNEAQ (reference sequence). The CDR3 loop spans 13 amino acids. Trimming shortened V by 4 bases and J by 2 bases, and 9 bases separated the two germline ends. CDR3 coding DNA: TGTGCCAGCAGCTGGGACTTAGCCTACGAGCAGTACTTC. The encoded protein is CASSWDLAYEQYF.

This chain joins TRBV2 and TRBJ1-5, with D possibly TRBD1 on 6 matching bases. Germline V lookup: CDR1 SNHLY, CDR2 FYNNEI. This CDR3 is 11 amino acids long. V lost 10 bases and J lost 3, with 7 bases in between. The CDR3 loop reads CATGDNQPQHF. Here the CDR3 DNA reads TGTGCCACAGGGGACAATCAGCCCCAGCATTTT.

This sequence joins TRBV11-2 and TRBJ2-4, with 10 bases identical to TRBD2. This CDR3 is 17 amino acids long. The germline V gene has CDR1 SGHAT and CDR2 FQNNGV. The trim removed 4 bases at V and 0 bases at J, leaving 6 bases unmatched. CDR3 DNA sequence: TGTGCCAGCAGCTCCCTACTAGCGGGGCGAGCCAAAAACATTCAGTACTTC. The encoded protein is CASSSLLAGRAKNIQYF.

This chain links TRBV28 with TRBJ2-5, with a possible D match to TRBD2 (7 bases). This CDR3 is built from 16 residues. Trimming removed 4 bases at V and 3 bases at J, with 18 bases between. Germline V gene data show CDR1 as MDHEN and CDR2 as SYDVKM. CDR3 nucleotide sequence: TGTGCCAGCAGTTGGCCCTGGGGGGGCCGGGAAGAGACCCAGTACTTC. Protein sequence: CASSWPWGGREETQYF.

This clone showed up just a few times. This rearrangement joins TRBV6-1 to TRBJ1-4; D is unclear. The CDR3 runs to 17 residues. The V end lost 1 base, the J end lost 0 bases, and 12 bases lay between the germline ends. In germline, CDR1 is MNHNS, CDR2 SASEGT. CDR3 sequence (DNA): TGTGCCAGCAGTGAAGGAAGGGATAGGGCAACTAATGAAAAACTGTTTTTT. Protein sequence: CASSEGRDRATNEKLFF.

The rearrangement uses TRBV9 and TRBJ2-5, with D possibly TRBD2 on 6 matching bases. The CDR3 spans 15 residues. The germline CDR1 and CDR2 sequences are SGDLS and YYNGEE. V dropped 4 bases and J dropped 2 bases, with 15 bases sitting between them. The CDR3 loop reads CASSPQLGLQETQYF. CDR3 bases: TGTGCCAGCAGCCCCCAATTGGGACTTCAAGAGACCCAGTACTTC.

The chain recombines TRBV9 with TRBJ2-7; perhaps TRBD1 as D (5 bases). Germline values: CDR1 SGDLS, CDR2 YYNGEE. The germline V and J ends were trimmed by 0 bases and 3 bases, with 10 bases remaining between them. This CDR3 spans 14 amino acids. The DNA of the CDR3 is TGTGCCAGCAGCGTAGGGGGCGGACGCTACGAGCAGTACTTC. Translated: CASSVGGGRYEQYF.

V gene TRBV7-2 combines with J gene TRBJ2-2; weak D call: TRBD2 (5 bases). CDR3 length: 15 amino acids. V was clipped by 3 bases and J by 5 bases, with 13 bases between them. CDR1 is SGHTA, CDR2 FQGNSA, per germline. CDR3 sequence (DNA): TGTGCCAGCAGCTTTGCGGGTTCTAGGACCGGGGAGCTGTTTTTT. Translating it yields CASSFAGSRTGELFF.

The chain links TRBV30 to TRBJ1-2; D is uncertain. Between the trimmed V and J ends, which lost 5 bases and 6 bases, there was a span of 7 bases. CDR1 is GTSNPN and CDR2 is SVGIG in the germline V gene (reference sequence). The CDR3 extends over 10 amino acids. The CDR3 DNA sequence: TGTGCCTGGGCCGGGCATGGCTACACCTTC. Translated: CAWAGHGYTF.

The chain employs TRBV9 and TRBJ1-1, with D hard to call. The CDR3 is 14 residues long. V lost 10 bases to trimming and J lost 5 bases, with 21 bases between them. Germline V gene sequence: CDR1 SGDLS, CDR2 YYNGEE. This chain's CDR3 is CAPRRRGRGTEAFF. The CDR3 DNA follows: TGTGCCCCCCGACGGAGAGGGCGCGGAACTGAAGCTTTCTTT.

J is TRBJ1-4 and V is TRBV5-3; no reliable D call. TRBV5-3 is an open reading frame whose function is uncertain. Trimming shortened V by 1 base and J by 6 bases, and 16 bases separated the two germline ends. This CDR3 has 16 residues. This CDR3 reads CARSLRRPLADEKLFF. The CDR3 nucleotides read TGTGCCAGAAGCTTGCGGAGGCCTCTTGCGGATGAAAAACTGTTTTTT.

The rearrangement joins TRBV5-6 to TRBJ2-5; D might be TRBD1 (5 bases). The CDR3 loop spans 13 amino acids. The germline V gene has CDR1 SGHDT and CDR2 YYEEEE. Trimming stripped 2 bases from V and 4 bases from J, with 9 bases between. In nucleotides, the CDR3 is TGTGCCAGCAGCTTAAGGGGCGTAGAGACCCAGTACTTC. Encoded protein: CASSLRGVETQYF.

The chain uses TRBV12-3 or TRBV12-4 and TRBJ2-1, with 8 nucleotides matching TRBD2. V was clipped by 10 bases and J by 9 bases; unmatched bases: 8. This CDR3 comprises 12 residues. The CDR3 protein is CATGGGPGEQFF. As DNA, the CDR3 is TGTGCCACCGGGGGGGGTCCTGGTGAGCAGTTCTTC.

The chain carries TRBV3-1 (or the pseudogene TRBV3-2) and TRBJ2-3; 8 bases are shared with TRBD2. V lost 4 bases and J lost 7; bases outside the gene matches: 10. Germline V gene sequence: CDR1 LGHDT, CDR2 YNNKEL (reference sequence). The CDR3 extends over 15 amino acids. CDR3 bases: TGTGCCAGCAGCCCCGGGGGGGACTCCCTATATACGCAGTATTTT. This sequence encodes CASSPGGDSLYTQYF.

V usage is TRBV19 and J usage is TRBJ2-2; TRBD2 is a possible D gene (5 bases). Germline V gene sequence: CDR1 LNHDA, CDR2 SQIVND (reference sequence). The CDR3 contains 17 residues. Trimming shortened V by 0 bases and J by 0 bases, and 11 bases separated the two germline ends. CDR3 in amino acids: CASSIDPRGTNTGELFF. CDR3 DNA: TGTGCCAGTAGTATAGACCCCCGGGGAACGAACACCGGGGAGCTGTTTTTT. The entire variable domain, with the rest obtained from reference TRBV19 and TRBJ2-2, is as follows: DGGITQSPKYLFRKEGQNVTLSCEQNLNHDAMYWYRQDPGQGLRLIYYSQIVNDFQKGDIAEGYSVSREKKESFPLTVTSAQKNPTAFYLCASSIDPRGTNTGELFFGEGSRLTVL.

The chain has TRBV18 and TRBJ1-1, with 10 bases that match TRBD1. The CDR3 runs to 16 residues. Germline values: CDR1 KGHSH, CDR2 LQKENI. Trimming at V came to 5 bases and at J to 0 bases, leaving 6 bases not matched to a gene. The CDR3 sequence is CASSSQTGGMNTEAFF. The CDR3 DNA reads as TGTGCCAGCTCATCACAGACAGGGGGCATGAACACTGAAGCTTTCTTT. The variable domain in full, completed from reference TRBV18 and TRBJ1-1, reads NAGVMQNPRHLVRRRGQEARLRCSPMKGHSHVYWYRQLPEEGLKFMVYLQKENIIDESGMPKERFSAEFPKEGPSILRIQQVVRGDSAAYFCASSSQTGGMNTEAFFGQGTRLTVV.

The CDR3 DNA is TGTGCCAGCAGAGACCCGGGACAGGGTTTGTTGGATACGCAGTATTTT. It encodes CASRDPGQGLLDTQYF. This sequence joins TRBV2 and TRBJ2-3; 9 bases map to TRBD1. The CDR3 spans 16 residues. Unmatched junction bases numbered 13, after V lost 6 bases and J lost 6 bases. The germline CDR1 and CDR2 sequences are SNHLY and FYNNEI.

CDR3 in amino acids: CATSDSGTQYRNEQFF. CDR3 nucleotide sequence: TGTGCCACCAGTGATTCGGGGACACAGTACCGCAATGAGCAGTTCTTC. The rearrangement links TRBV24-1 to TRBJ2-1; TRBD1 is a possible D gene (6 bases). With 2 bases removed from V and 6 bases from J, the gap between germline ends came to 16 bases. CDR3 size: 16 residues. Germline assignment: CDR1 KGHDR and CDR2 SFDVKD.

The chain joins TRBV7-9 to TRBJ1-6; no clear D gene. V was cut by 2 bases and J by 7 bases, with 15 bases left in between. The CDR3 extends over 16 amino acids. Germline values: CDR1 SEHNR, CDR2 FQNEAQ (reference sequence). The CDR3 sequence is CASSLPIPGKNSPLHF. CDR3 nucleotide sequence: TGTGCCAGCAGCTTACCTATCCCGGGTAAAAATTCACCCCTCCACTTT.

This chain links TRBV10-3 with TRBJ1-5, with D possibly TRBD1 on 6 matching bases. There are 16 residues in the CDR3. V was pared by 0 bases and J by 4 bases, with 13 bases between. Germline CDR1 and CDR2: ENHRY and SYGVKD. Here the CDR3 reads CAISESGDKPNQPQHF. The DNA for the CDR3 is TGTGCCATCAGTGAGTCGGGGGACAAACCTAATCAGCCCCAGCATTTT.

The chain links TRBV6-6 to TRBJ1-2; 9 positions match TRBD1. The CDR3 runs 14 residues. Germline loops: CDR1 MNHNY, CDR2 SVGAGI (reference sequence). After removal of 4 bases from V and 6 bases from J, the junction contained 6 bases not matched to a gene. CDR3 DNA sequence: TGTGCCAGCAGTTCGGACAGGGGAGGAAATGGCTACACCTTC. It translates to CASSSDRGGNGYTF.